The clone carrying this T cell receptor beta chain was seen ten or more times. A second PCR of 7 to 11 cycles used a sample-barcoded 5' primer and a J-beta primer mix. Via MiXCR, TCRdb re-called the 5' RACE reads, giving one row per CDR3 protein. The sample holds 870,000 or so distinct CDR3 sequences, 29% seen once. This CDR3 is 15 amino acids long. V gave up 0 bases and J gave up 2 bases, with 11 bases separating them. Germline V gene data show CDR1 as MNHNY and CDR2 as SVGAGI (reference sequence). The data stem from a study of blood T cells in healthy people across ages. Total RNA amounts of at least 6 micrograms were extracted per sample.

The rearrangement links TRBV6-6 to TRBJ2-7; either TRBD1 or TRBD2 may supply D (5 bases each). This receptor was identified in a woman aged 80 or over in good health. The sequencing input was blood. CDR3 in DNA: TGTGCCAGCAGTTACTCGAGGGGAACTCCCTACGAGCAGTACTTC. Its translation is CASSYSRGTPYEQYF.